This T cell receptor (beta chain) was captured by sequencing in a study of blood T cell repertoires in COVID-19. The overall study: Acute-phase and convalescent COVID-19 samples originated in the United States, Italy and Spain. PBMCs, B-cell-depleted T cells, or T cells were the source of the cDNA or gDNA that made up the material.

This CDR3 is 12 amino acids long. Trimming stripped 4 bases from V and 4 bases from J, with 7 bases between. Germline CDR1 and CDR2: SGHTA and FQGNSA. TCRdb's copy holds only in-frame clones and misses some; the assay was immunoSEQ multiplex PCR. The table lists about 230,000 clones, around 83% of them singletons. Input material: peripheral blood. This sequence joins TRBV7-2 and TRBJ1-2; D gene uncertain. The origin of this receptor is a man at least 80 years old with acute or convalescent COVID-19. CDR3 protein: CASSSRSYGYTF. DNA for the CDR3: TGTGCCAGCAGCTCGAGATCCTATGGCTACACCTTC.